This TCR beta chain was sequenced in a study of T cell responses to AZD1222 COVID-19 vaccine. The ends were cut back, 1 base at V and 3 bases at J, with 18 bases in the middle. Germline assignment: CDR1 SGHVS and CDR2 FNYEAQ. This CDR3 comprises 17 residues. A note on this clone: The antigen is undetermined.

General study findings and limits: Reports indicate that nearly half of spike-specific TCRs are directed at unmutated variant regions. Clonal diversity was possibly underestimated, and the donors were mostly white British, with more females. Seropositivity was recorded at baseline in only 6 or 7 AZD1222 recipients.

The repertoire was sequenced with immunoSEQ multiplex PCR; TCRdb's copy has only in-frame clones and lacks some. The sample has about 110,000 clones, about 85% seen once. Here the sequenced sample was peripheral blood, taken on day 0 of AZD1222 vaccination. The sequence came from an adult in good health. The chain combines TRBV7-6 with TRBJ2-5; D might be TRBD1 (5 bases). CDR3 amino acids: CASSLGAAISGKETQYF. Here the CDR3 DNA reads TGTGCCAGCAGCTTAGGGGCCGCGATATCAGGGAAAGAGACCCAGTACTTC.